Described below is a single T cell receptor (beta chain) sequence and its context. Other DNA sequences in the same sample also yield this CDR3. Data came from immunoSEQ multiplex PCR; TCRdb stores just in-frame clones and leaves some out. Seen here are around 2.1 million clones, 95% observed once, and the top ten hold over 0.1%. This CDR3 has 15 amino acids. The germline V gene has CDR1 SGHNT and CDR2 YYREEE (reference sequence). Germline trimming cut 4 bases from V and 0 bases from J; bases unmatched to any gene: 3. The data belong to a study of shared clonotypes between healthy human individuals. Investigators divided CD4+ cells into CD45RA+ naive and CD45RA-negative memory subsets.

The receptor was isolated from a man younger than 35 in good health. The V gene is TRBV5-4, the J gene TRBJ2-5; 10 positions agree with TRBD1. Material: naive CD4+ T cells sorted from blood. Subset specified: CD45RA+ positively selected. The CDR3 reads CASSLGQGNQETQYF. The CDR3 DNA follows: TGTGCCAGCAGCCTGGGACAGGGGAACCAAGAGACCCAGTACTTC.